Shown below are 15 T cell receptor beta chains from a single sample sequenced in a study of monozygotic twins with inflammatory bowel disease. TCRdb reprocessed the 5' RACE reads; each CDR3 protein has one entry and no DNA is given. The table for this sample gives about 200,000 distinct CDR3 sequences. Specimen: blood. The receptor source for this set is a human donor with ulcerative colitis or Crohn's disease, or a healthy co-twin of an affected twin (not recorded which).

This sequence joins TRBV12-3 or TRBV12-4 and TRBJ2-7; TCRdb's D call, TRBD1, is unchecked because there is no DNA. This CDR3 has 15 residues. This CDR3 reads CASSLAQGYAYEQYF.

The chain joins TRBV20-1 to TRBJ1-1. CDR1 and CDR2 (germline): DFQATT, SNEGSKA (reference sequence). The CDR3 runs 12 residues. The CDR3 protein is CSARENTHEAFF.

The gene calls are TRBV14 and TRBJ2-1; TCRdb reports TRBD1, a call that lacks DNA to check it against. This CDR3 is built from 16 residues. Germline CDR1 SGHDN, CDR2 FVKESK. The CDR3 sequence: CASSPSGAGAYNEQFF.

This rearrangement joins TRBV19 to TRBJ2-5; lacking DNA, the TRBD1 call made by TCRdb goes unchecked. The CDR3 is 16 residues long. Germline V lookup: CDR1 LNHDA, CDR2 SQIVND (reference sequence). CDR3 protein: CASSRGGQFVVETQYF.

This sequence joins TRBV5-8 and TRBJ1-5; TCRdb lists TRBD1, though no DNA is available to test this call. CDR3 size: 17 residues. Germline V lookup: CDR1 SGHTS, CDR2 YDEGEE. The CDR3 sequence: CASSLGAGIPLGQPQHF.

The V gene is TRBV19, the J gene TRBJ2-1. Looked up from germline, CDR1 is LNHDA and CDR2 is SQIVND (reference sequence). The CDR3 is 11 amino acids. CDR3 sequence: CASSIVDEQFF.

The chain employs TRBV7-2 and TRBJ2-1. The CDR3 runs to 17 residues. Germline V gives CDR1 SGHTA, CDR2 FQGNSA. The CDR3 here is CASSLGVVATAYNEQFF.

This chain links TRBV5-1 with TRBJ2-5. Per germline, CDR1 SGHRS and CDR2 YFSETQ. The CDR3 is 15 amino acids. The CDR3 here is CASSLDTGDQETQYF.

The V call is TRBV29-1, the J call TRBJ2-1; TCRdb gives TRBD1 as the D gene, but with no DNA this cannot be confirmed. The CDR3 has 12 amino acids. Per germline, CDR1 SQVTM and CDR2 ANQGSEA. The CDR3 loop is CSFQDPPSPQFF.

The rearrangement links TRBV4-1 to TRBJ2-2; the D gene TCRdb calls, TRBD1, cannot be checked with no DNA. CDR1 and CDR2 from the germline V gene are MGHRA and YSYEKL. The CDR3 is 19 amino acids. Here the CDR3 reads CASSPLALNRGRNTGELFF.

The V gene is TRBV7-9, the J gene TRBJ1-5; checking the TCRdb D call of TRBD1 is not possible without DNA. The CDR3 contains 14 residues. CDR1 and CDR2 from the germline V gene are SEHNR and FQNEAQ (reference sequence). CDR3 protein: CASSLGGGQWIQHF.

J is TRBJ2-6 and V is TRBV4-2. The CDR3 is 16 residues long. Per germline, CDR1 LGHNA and CDR2 YNFKEQ. The CDR3 loop reads CASSQILGAGANVLTF.

This rearrangement joins TRBV7-2 to TRBJ2-1; TCRdb proposes TRBD1, but this gene call is untestable without DNA. Germline V gene lookup returns CDR1 SGHTA and CDR2 FQGNSA. The CDR3 runs 15 residues. The chain's CDR3 is CASSFGGGGISEQFF.

The rearrangement joins TRBV7-8 to TRBJ1-5; no DNA is available, so the TRBD1 call from TCRdb remains unchecked. The germline CDR1 and CDR2 sequences are SGHVS and FQNEAQ. The CDR3 extends over 15 amino acids. The CDR3 loop is CASSSEGQGGQPQHF.

V and J are TRBV29-1 and TRBJ2-5; TCRdb names TRBD1, which stays unverified in the absence of DNA. The CDR3 length is 12 residues. Germline V gene lookup returns CDR1 SQVTM and CDR2 ANQGSEA. The CDR3 sequence is CSGGQGKETQYF.